A selection of T cell receptor beta chains follows, all from one sample in a study of T cells in Graves' hyperthyroidism and ophthalmopathy. TCRdb fed the multiplex PCR reads into MiXCR, producing one record per CDR3 protein. This table holds under 350,000 distinct CDR3 sequences, 21% found once. Sample: blood. These TCRs come from a woman aged 50 to 60 with Graves' hyperthyroidism. Both conserved end residues are part of each CDR3. A D gene is named only where the DNA matches it firmly.

d_gene,v_gene,j_gene,CDR3aa
TRBD2,TRBV7-9,TRBJ2-1,CASSLGTSEYNEQFF
.,TRBV5-1,TRBJ2-7,CASSLAGFNYEQYF
TRBD1,TRBV18,TRBJ2-7,CASCGQGSEQYF
TRBD2,TRBV6-1,TRBJ2-1,CASKPVGLASNEQFF
TRBD2,TRBV28,TRBJ2-1,CASSLASGIYNEQFF
.,TRBV6-1,TRBJ2-7,CASSLEYSYEQYF
TRBD1,TRBV27,TRBJ2-3,CASSWTGGSYTDTQYF
.,TRBV3-1,TRBJ2-3,CASSQFGGNTQYF
.,TRBV12-3/TRBV12-4,TRBJ1-2,CASSWGPILNYGYTF
.,TRBV3-1,TRBJ2-5,CASSQVLGISGQETQYF
.,TRBV5-1,TRBJ2-2,CASSYGHREPNTGELFF
.,TRBV4-1,TRBJ2-1,CASSQGPSYYNEQFF
.,TRBV5-6,TRBJ2-3,CASSSVAGGPTDTQYF
.,TRBV2,TRBJ2-7,CAIMQGDEQYF
.,TRBV7-9,TRBJ2-5,CASSSLLAEQETQYF
TRBD2,TRBV28,TRBJ2-3,CASRPVRELTDTQYF
.,TRBV28,TRBJ2-7,CASSLTAMSYEQYF
.,TRBV5-1,TRBJ2-1,CASSPTFGEYNEQFF
.,TRBV12-3/TRBV12-4,TRBJ1-3,CASRTGRYSGNTIYF
.,TRBV6-1,TRBJ2-7,CASSVGVQYF
TRBD2,TRBV19,TRBJ2-2,CASSIKTSVTPGELFF
TRBD2,TRBV2,TRBJ2-3,CASRLAGIFTDTQYF
.,TRBV6-1,TRBJ1-6,CASSADLRVDNSPLHF
TRBD2,TRBV20-1,TRBJ2-7,CSAAGTSGRYYEQYF
.,TRBV6-1,TRBJ1-4,CASNGLTNEKLFF
TRBD2,TRBV19,TRBJ2-3,CASTLPALADTDTQYF
.,TRBV28,TRBJ1-5,CDSSSLRQPQHF
.,TRBV20-1,TRBJ1-1,CSARDLGYTEAFF
.,TRBV5-1,TRBJ1-1,CASSLAVDIRGSSAFF
.,TRBV4-1,TRBJ2-3,CASSRRVGGHPDTQYF
TRBD1,TRBV28,TRBJ2-1,CASSLPNRGEQFF
.,TRBV27,TRBJ1-5,CASSLTGPLEPQHF
.,TRBV6-1,TRBJ1-6,CASIQEGGQHNSPLHF
.,TRBV30,TRBJ2-3,CAWRMGKGTDTQYF
.,TRBV7-3,TRBJ2-7,CASSSSAIGEQYF
.,TRBV11-1,TRBJ2-2,CASGPVGASTGELFF
.,TRBV20-1,TRBJ1-2,CSARGSGYGYTF
.,TRBV10-3,TRBJ2-1,CAISERVHEQFF
.,TRBV27,TRBJ2-1,CASRGLGSYNEQFF
TRBD1,TRBV28,TRBJ1-1,CASRDRGPVNTEAFF
.,TRBV7-9,TRBJ1-4,CASNLLGKGEKLFF
.,TRBV3-1,TRBJ2-1,CASSQDVVGAYNEQFF
.,TRBV6-5,TRBJ2-2,CASSYRRRDTGELFF
TRBD1,TRBV7-2,TRBJ1-2,CASRRPGQGGEGGGYTF
TRBD1,TRBV3-1,TRBJ1-4,CASSQGRQGANLSEKLFF
TRBD2,TRBV20-1,TRBJ2-5,CSASRQRGQETQYF
TRBD1,TRBV11-2,TRBJ1-5,CASSSGGGAKGQPQHF
TRBD2,TRBV18,TRBJ2-5,CASSPLASGSETQYF
.,TRBV6-1,TRBJ2-7,CATRRLPYEQYF
TRBD1,TRBV12-3/TRBV12-4,TRBJ2-2,CASSLYRDRGTGELFF
TRBD2,TRBV6-1,TRBJ2-1,CASSERLAVGYNEQFF
TRBD2,TRBV12-3/TRBV12-4,TRBJ2-2,CASRLGWGLAGGLNTGELFF
.,TRBV7-2,TRBJ1-3,CASSLTREGNTIYF
TRBD2,TRBV20-1,TRBJ2-3,CSAYGLAPDTQYF
.,TRBV6-1,TRBJ1-1,CASHRGGLNTEAFF
TRBD1,TRBV20-1,TRBJ2-7,CSARPTAWTGGNYEQYF
.,TRBV3-1,TRBJ1-1,CASSLGARTEAFF